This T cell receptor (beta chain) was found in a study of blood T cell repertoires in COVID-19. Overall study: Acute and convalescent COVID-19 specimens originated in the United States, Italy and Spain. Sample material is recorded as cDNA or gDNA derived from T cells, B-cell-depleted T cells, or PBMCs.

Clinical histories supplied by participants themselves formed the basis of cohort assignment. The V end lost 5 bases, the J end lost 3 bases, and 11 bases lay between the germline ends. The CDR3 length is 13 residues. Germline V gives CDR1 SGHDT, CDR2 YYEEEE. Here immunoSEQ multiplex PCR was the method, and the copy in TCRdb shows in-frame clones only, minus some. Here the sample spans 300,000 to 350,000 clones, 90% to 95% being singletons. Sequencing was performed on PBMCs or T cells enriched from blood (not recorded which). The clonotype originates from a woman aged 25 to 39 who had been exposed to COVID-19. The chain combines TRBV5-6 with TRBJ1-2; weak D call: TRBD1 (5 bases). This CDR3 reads CASSTREYYGYTF. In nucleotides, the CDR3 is TGTGCCAGCAGTACCAGGGAATACTATGGCTACACCTTC.